The present T cell receptor (beta chain) was sequenced within a study of technical replicates of blood from a handful of donors. Germline-derived CDR1 and CDR2 are MNHEY and SVGAGI. Trimming removed 2 bases from V and 4 bases from J; junction bases left unmatched: 0. The CDR3 is 14 amino acids. Assay used: immunoSEQ multiplex PCR; TCRdb lists only in-frame clones, some missing. Seen here are around 97,000 clones, approximately 94% observed once, and the top ten hold 0.33%. The genes are TRBV6-5 and TRBJ2-1, with TRBD2 matching 9 bases. The sample taken for sequencing was T cells isolated from PBMCs. The source of this sequence is a human donor in good health. This CDR3 is CASSYTSGYNEQFF. In DNA, the CDR3 is TGTGCCAGCAGTTACACTAGCGGGTACAATGAGCAGTTCTTC.